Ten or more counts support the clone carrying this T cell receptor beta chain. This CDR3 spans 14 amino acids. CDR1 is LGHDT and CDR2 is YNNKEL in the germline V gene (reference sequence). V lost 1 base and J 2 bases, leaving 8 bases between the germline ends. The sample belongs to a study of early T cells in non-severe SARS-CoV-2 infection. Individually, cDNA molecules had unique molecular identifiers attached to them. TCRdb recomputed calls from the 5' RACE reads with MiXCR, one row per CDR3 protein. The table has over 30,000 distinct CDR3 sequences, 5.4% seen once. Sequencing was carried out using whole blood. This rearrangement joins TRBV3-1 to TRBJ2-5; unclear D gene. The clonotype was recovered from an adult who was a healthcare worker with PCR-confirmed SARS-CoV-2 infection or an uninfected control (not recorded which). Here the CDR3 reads CASSQVGVQETQYF. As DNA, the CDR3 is TGTGCCAGCAGCCAAGTCGGCGTACAAGAGACCCAGTACTTC.